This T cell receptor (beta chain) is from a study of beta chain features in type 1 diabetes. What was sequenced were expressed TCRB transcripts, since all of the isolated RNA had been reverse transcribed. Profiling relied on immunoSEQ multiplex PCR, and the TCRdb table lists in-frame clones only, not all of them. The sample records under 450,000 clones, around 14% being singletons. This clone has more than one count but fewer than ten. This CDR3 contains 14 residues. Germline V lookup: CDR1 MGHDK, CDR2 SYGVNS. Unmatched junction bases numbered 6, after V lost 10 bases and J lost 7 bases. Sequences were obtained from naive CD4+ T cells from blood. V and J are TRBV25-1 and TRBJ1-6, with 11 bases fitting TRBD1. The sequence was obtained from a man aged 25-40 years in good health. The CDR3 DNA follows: TGTGCCACCCGGACAGGGGGCGAAAATTCACCCCTCCACTTT. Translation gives CATRTGGENSPLHF.